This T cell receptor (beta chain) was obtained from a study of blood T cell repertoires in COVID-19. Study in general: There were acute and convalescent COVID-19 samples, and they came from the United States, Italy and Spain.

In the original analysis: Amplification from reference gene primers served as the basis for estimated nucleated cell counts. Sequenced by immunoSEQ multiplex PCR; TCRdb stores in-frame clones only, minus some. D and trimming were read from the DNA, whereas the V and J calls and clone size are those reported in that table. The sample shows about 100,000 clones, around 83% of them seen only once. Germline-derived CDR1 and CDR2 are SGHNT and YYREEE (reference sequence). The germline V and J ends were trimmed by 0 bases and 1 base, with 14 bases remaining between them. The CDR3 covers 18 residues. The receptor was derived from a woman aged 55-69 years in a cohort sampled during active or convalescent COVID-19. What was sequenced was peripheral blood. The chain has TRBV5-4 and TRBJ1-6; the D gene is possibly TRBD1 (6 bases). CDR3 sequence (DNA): TGTGCCAGCAGCTTGGGAGGGGGATTCGGATCCTATAATTCACCCCTCCACTTT. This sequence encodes CASSLGGGFGSYNSPLHF.